By sample fraction, the clone carrying this TCR beta chain is medium-sized. V dropped 3 bases and J dropped 6; count of bases not matched to a gene: 4. CDR3 length: 14 amino acids. Germline CDR1 reads MDHEN; CDR2 reads SYDVKM. This sample is part of a study of spatial heterogeneity in lung cancer. The overall study: Alpha-chain sequences were consistently detected in smaller numbers than beta-chain sequences.

Sample time point: sample taken at primary tumor resection. The donors comprised 70 to 85 untreated early-stage non-small cell lung cancer patients. TCRdb re-derived calls from the 5' RACE reads in MiXCR, one entry per CDR3 protein. This sample has 2,500 to 3,500 distinct CDR3 sequences, with around 4.5% found just once. V and J are TRBV28 and TRBJ2-3, with 9 bases matching TRBD2. The receptor was isolated from a male donor with early-stage non-small cell lung cancer. The sequenced sample was normal lung tissue next to the tumor, obtained at surgery. CDR3 in amino acids: CASSFLAGTDTQYF. CDR3 nucleotide sequence: TGTGCCAGCAGTTTTCTAGCGGGGACGGATACGCAGTATTTT. Full variable domain (outside the CDR3, taken from reference TRBV28 and TRBJ2-3): DVKVTQSSRYLVKRTGEKVFLECVQDMDHENMFWYRQDPGLGLRLIYFSYDVKMKEKGDIPEGYSVSREKKERFSLILESASTNQTSMYLCASSFLAGTDTQYFGPGTRLTVL.